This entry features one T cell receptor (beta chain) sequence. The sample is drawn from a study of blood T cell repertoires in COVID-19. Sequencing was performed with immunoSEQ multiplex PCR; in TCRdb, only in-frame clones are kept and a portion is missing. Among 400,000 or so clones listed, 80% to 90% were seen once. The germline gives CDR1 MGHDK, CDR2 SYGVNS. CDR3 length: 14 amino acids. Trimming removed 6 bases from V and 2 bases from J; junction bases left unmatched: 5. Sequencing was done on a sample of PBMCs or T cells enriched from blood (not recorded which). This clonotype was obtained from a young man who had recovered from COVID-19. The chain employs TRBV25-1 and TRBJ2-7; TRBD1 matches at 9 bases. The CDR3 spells CASRKGQGTYEQYF. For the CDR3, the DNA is TGTGCCAGCAGGAAGGGACAGGGCACCTACGAGCAGTACTTC.